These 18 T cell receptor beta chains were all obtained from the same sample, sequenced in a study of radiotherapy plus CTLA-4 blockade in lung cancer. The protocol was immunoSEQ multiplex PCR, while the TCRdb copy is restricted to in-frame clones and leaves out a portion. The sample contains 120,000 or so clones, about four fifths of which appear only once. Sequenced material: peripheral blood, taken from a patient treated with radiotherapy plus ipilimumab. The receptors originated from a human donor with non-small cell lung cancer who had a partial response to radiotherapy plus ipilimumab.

CDR3 coding DNA: TGTGCCAGCAGACTGGATTCCGGGACTAGCGGATACAATGAGCAGTTCTTC. Translating it yields CASRLDSGTSGYNEQFF. The chain uses TRBV2 and TRBJ2-7; TRBD2 agrees at 11 bases. The tail of the sequence fits TRBJ2-1 better, so the J call may be wrong. CDR3 length equals 17 residues. Germline lookup yields CDR1 SNHLY and CDR2 FYNNEI.

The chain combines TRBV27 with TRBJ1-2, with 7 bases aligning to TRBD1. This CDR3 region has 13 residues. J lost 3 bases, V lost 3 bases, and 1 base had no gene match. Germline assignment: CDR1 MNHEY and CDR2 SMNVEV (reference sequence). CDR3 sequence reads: CASSFGQDYGYTF. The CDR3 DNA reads TGTGCCAGCAGTTTTGGACAGGACTATGGCTACACCTTC.

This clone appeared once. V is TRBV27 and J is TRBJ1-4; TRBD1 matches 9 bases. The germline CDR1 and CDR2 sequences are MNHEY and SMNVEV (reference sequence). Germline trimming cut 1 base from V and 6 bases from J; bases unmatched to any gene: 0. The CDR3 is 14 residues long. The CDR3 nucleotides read TGTGCCAGCAGTTTATACAGGGGGCATGAAAAACTGTTTTTT. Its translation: CASSLYRGHEKLFF.

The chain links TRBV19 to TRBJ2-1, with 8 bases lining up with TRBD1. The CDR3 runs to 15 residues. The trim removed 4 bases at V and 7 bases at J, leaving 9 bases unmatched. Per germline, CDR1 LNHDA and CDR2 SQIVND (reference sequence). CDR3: CASSTPGGALNEQFF. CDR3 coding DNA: TGTGCCAGTAGTACCCCAGGGGGCGCATTAAATGAGCAGTTCTTC.

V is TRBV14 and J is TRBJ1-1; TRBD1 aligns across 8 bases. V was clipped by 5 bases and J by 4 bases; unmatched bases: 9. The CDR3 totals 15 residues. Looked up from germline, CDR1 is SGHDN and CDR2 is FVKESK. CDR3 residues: CASSGQGLSSTEAFF. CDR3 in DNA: TGTGCCAGCAGCGGACAGGGTTTGAGTAGCACTGAAGCTTTCTTT.

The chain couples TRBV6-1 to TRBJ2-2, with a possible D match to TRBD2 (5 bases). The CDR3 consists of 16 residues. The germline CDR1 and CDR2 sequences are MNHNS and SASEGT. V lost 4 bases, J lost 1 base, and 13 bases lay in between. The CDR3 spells CASSGAAAGNTGELFF. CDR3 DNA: TGTGCCAGCAGTGGCGCAGCGGCAGGGAACACCGGGGAGCTGTTTTTT.

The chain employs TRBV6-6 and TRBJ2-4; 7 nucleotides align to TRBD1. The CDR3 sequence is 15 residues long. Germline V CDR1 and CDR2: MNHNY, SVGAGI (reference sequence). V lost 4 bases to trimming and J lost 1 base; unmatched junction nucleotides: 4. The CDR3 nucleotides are TGTGCCAGCAGTTTTGAGGACAGGGCCAAAAACATTCAGTACTTC. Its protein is CASSFEDRAKNIQYF.

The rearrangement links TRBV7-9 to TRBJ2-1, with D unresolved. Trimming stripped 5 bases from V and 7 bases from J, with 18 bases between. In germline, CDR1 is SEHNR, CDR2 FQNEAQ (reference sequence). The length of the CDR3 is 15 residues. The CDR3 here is CASSDDQFRGNEQFF. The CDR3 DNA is TGTGCCAGCAGCGACGATCAGTTTCGAGGAAATGAGCAGTTCTTC. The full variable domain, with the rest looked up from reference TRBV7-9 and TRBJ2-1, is DTGVSQNPRHKITKRGQNVTFRCDPISEHNRLYWYRQTLGQGPEFLTYFQNEAQLEKSRLLSDRFSAERPKGSFSTLEIQRTEQGDSAMYLCASSDDQFRGNEQFFGPGTRLTVL.

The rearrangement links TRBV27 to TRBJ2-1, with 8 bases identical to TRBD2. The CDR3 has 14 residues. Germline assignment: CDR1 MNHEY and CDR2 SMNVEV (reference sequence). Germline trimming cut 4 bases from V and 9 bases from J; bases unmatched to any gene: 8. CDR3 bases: TGTGCCAGCAGTTCCGGACTAGCTGGCGGTGAGCAGTTCTTC. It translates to CASSSGLAGGEQFF.

The CDR3 coding sequence is TGCGCCAGCAGCTTCGCTGGGACAGATAACACTGAAGCTTTCTTT. Its protein product is CASSFAGTDNTEAFF. The V and J genes are TRBV5-1 and TRBJ1-1, with 7 bases aligning to TRBD1. The CDR3 totals 15 residues. Trimming cost V 2 bases and J 2 bases; bases outside gene matches: 6. Per the germline V gene, CDR1 is SGHRS and CDR2 is YFSETQ.

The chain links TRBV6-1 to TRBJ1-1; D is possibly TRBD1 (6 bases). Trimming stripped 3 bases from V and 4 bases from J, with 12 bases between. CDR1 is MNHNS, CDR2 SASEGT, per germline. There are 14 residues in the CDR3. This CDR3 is CASSEAGEFTEAFF. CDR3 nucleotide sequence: TGTGCCAGCAGTGAGGCAGGGGAGTTCACTGAAGCTTTCTTT.

The CDR3 loop is CATAPFSEVANTEAFF. DNA of the CDR3: TGTGCCACCGCACCCTTTTCAGAGGTAGCGAACACTGAAGCTTTCTTT. The chain combines TRBV21-1 with TRBJ1-1. TRBV21-1 has pseudogene status. This CDR3 is 16 amino acids long.

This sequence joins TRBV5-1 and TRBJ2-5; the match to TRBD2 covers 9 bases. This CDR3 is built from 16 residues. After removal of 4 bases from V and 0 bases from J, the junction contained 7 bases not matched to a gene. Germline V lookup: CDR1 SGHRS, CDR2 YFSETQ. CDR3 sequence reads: CASSPGLAQYQETQYF. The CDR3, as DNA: TGCGCCAGCAGCCCGGGACTAGCACAGTACCAAGAGACCCAGTACTTC.

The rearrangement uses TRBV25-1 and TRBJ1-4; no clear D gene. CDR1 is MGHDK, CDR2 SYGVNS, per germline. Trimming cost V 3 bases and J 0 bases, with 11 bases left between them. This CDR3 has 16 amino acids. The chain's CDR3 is CASSDLTQATNEKLFF. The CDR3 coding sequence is TGTGCCAGCAGTGATCTAACCCAAGCAACTAATGAAAAACTGTTTTTT.

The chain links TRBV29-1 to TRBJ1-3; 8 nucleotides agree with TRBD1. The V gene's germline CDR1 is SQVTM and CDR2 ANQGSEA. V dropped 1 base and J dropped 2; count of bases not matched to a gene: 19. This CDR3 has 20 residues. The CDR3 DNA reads TGCAGCGTTGAAGCCCCTTGGGGGACAGGCCTCTCCCTCACTGGAAACACCATATATTTT. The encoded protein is CSVEAPWGTGLSLTGNTIYF. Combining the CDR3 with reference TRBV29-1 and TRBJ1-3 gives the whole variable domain SAVISQKPSRDICQRGTSLTIQCQVDSQVTMMFWYRQQPGQSLTLIATANQGSEATYESGFVIDKFPISRPNLTFSTLTVSNMSPEDSSIYLCSVEAPWGTGLSLTGNTIYFGEGSWLTVV.

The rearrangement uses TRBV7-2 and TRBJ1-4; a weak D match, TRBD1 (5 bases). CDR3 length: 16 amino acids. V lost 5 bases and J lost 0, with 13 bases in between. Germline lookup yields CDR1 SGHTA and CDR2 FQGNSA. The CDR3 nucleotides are TGTGCCAGCAGCAAGACAGTGGCCGCAACTAATGAAAAACTGTTTTTT. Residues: CASSKTVAATNEKLFF.

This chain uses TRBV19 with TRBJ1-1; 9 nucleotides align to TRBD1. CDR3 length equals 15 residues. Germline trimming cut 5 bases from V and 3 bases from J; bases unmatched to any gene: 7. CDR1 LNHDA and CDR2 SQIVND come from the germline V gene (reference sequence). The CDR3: CASSWGRQGDTEAFF. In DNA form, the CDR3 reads TGTGCCAGTAGTTGGGGACGACAGGGGGACACTGAAGCTTTCTTT.

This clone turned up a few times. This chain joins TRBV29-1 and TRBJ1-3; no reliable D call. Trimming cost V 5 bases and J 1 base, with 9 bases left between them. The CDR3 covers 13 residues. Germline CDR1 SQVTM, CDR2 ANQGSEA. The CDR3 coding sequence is TGCAGCGTTTCTGACAAATCTGGAAACACCATATATTTT. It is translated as CSVSDKSGNTIYF.